This T cell receptor (beta chain) was sequenced in a study of OX40 agonist ivuxolimab in advanced cancers. TCRdb's table, derived via immunoSEQ multiplex PCR, lists solely in-frame clones and lacks some. The sample holds 67,000 or so clones, around 86% seen once. V was pared by 7 bases and J by 4 bases, with 14 bases between. From germline, CDR1 is MDHEN and CDR2 SYDVKM. The CDR3 is made up of 13 amino acids. The TCR sequence derives from an adult with an advanced solid tumor such as melanoma, head and neck, liver or kidney cancer. The sequencing here drew on CD4+ or CD8+ T cells sorted from blood, taken in a trial of the OX40 agonist ivuxolimab. The chain has TRBV28 and TRBJ2-7, with D tentatively TRBD1 or TRBD2 (5 bases each). Written as DNA, the CDR3 is TGTGCCAGCACCGAGGGACCGAATTACGAGCAGTACTTC. This encodes CASTEGPNYEQYF.